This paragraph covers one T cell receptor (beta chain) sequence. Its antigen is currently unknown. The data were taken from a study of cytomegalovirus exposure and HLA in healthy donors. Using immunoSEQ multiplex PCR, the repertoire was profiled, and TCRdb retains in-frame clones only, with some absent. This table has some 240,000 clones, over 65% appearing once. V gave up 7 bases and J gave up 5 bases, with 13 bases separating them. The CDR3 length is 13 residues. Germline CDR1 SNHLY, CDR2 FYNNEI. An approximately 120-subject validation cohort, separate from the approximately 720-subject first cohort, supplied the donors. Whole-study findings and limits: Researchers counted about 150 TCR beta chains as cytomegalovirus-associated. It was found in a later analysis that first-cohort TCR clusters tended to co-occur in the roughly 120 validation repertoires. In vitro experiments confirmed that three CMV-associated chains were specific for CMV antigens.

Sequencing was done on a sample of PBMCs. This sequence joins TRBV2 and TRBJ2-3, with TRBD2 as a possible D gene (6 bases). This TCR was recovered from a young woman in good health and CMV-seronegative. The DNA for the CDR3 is TGTGCCAGCATCCCCGGGGGAGAAGATACGCAGTATTTT. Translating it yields CASIPGGEDTQYF.